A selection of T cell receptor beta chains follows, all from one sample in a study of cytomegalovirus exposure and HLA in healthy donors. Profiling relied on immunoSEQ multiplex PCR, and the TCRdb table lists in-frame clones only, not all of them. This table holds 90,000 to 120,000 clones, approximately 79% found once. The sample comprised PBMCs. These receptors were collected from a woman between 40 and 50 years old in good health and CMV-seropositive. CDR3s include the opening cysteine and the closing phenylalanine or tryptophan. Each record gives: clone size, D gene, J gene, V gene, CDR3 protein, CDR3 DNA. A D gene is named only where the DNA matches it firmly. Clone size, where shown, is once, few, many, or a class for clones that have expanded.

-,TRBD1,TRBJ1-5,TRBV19,CASSIGQGLGWPQHF,TGTGCCAGTAGTATCGGACAGGGCCTTGGGTGGCCCCAGCATTTT
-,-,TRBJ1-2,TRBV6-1,CASTEGGLGYTF,TGTGCCAGCACCGAAGGAGGGCTCGGCTACACCTTC
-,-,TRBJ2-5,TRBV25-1,CASSEGGLGEETQYF,TGTGCCAGCAGTGAGGGTGGATTGGGAGAAGAGACCCAGTACTTC
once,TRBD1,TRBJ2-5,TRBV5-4,CASTKGQGEETQYF,TGTGCCAGCACCAAAGGACAGGGAGAAGAGACCCAGTACTTC
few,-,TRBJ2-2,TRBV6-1,CASIEGGSDTGELFF,TGTGCCAGCATAGAAGGAGGGTCGGACACCGGGGAGCTGTTTTTT
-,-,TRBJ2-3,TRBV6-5,CASSPRADTQYF,TGTGCCAGCAGTCCCCGGGCAGATACGCAGTATTTT
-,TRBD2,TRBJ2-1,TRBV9,CASSAYNIAGGYNEQFF,TGTGCCAGCAGCGCATACAACATAGCGGGGGGCTACAATGAGCAGTTCTTC
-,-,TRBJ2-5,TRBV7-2,CASSLDSQETQYF,TGTGCCAGCAGCCTGGACAGTCAAGAGACCCAGTACTTC
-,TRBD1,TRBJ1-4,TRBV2,CASSESSGGFEKLFF,TGTGCCAGCAGTGAAAGTTCAGGGGGCTTTGAAAAACTGTTTTTT
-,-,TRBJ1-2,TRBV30,CAWSVQVPAGRDGYTF,TGTGCCTGGAGTGTACAAGTGCCGGCGGGGCGCGATGGCTACACCTTC
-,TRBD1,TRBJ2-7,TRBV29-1,CSVETGTGTYEQYF,TGCAGCGTTGAAACCGGGACAGGGACTTACGAGCAGTACTTC
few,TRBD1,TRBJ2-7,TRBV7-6,CASSHTGGMLYEQYF,TGTGCCAGCAGCCACACAGGGGGGATGCTCTACGAGCAGTACTTC
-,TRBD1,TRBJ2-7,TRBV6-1,CASSEVPGQGYEQYF,TGTGCCAGCAGTGAAGTACCGGGACAGGGCTACGAGCAGTACTTC
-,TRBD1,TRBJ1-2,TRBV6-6,CASWDRSYGYTF,TGTGCCAGTTGGGACAGGTCCTATGGCTACACCTTC
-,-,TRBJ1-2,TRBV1,CTSSQFIDRFYGYTF,TGCACCAGCAGCCAATTCATTGACAGGTTTTATGGCTACACCTTC
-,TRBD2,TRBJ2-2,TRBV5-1,CASSPLGGGPTGELFF,TGCGCCAGCAGCCCCCTCGGGGGGGGCCCCACCGGGGAGCTGTTTTTT
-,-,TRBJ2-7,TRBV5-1,CASSPGNSNPRPYEQYF,TGCGCCAGCAGCCCGGGAAACAGCAACCCGCGTCCCTACGAGCAGTACTTC
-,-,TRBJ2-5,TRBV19,CASTAQAGIYQETQYF,TGTGCCAGTACGGCGCAGGCGGGGATATACCAAGAGACCCAGTACTTC
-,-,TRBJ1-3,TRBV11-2,CASSRPGAGNTIYF,TGTGCCAGCAGCCGACCAGGGGCTGGAAACACCATATATTTT
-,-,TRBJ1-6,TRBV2,CASSGSNSNSPLHF,TGTGCCAGCAGCGGGTCTAATAGTAATTCACCCCTCCACTTT
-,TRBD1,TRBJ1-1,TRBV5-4,CASSFTGGPSTEAFF,TGTGCCAGCAGCTTCACAGGGGGCCCGTCGACTGAAGCTTTCTTT
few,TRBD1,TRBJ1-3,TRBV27,CASSFRTGGNTIYF,TGTGCCAGCAGTTTCAGGACAGGGGGAAACACCATATATTTT
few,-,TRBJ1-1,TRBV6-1,CASSGTGVAAFF,TGTGCCAGCAGTGGCACGGGGGTGGCAGCTTTCTTT
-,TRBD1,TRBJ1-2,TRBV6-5,CASSLTGVRGYTF,TGTGCCAGCAGTCTGACAGGGGTTCGTGGCTACACCTTC
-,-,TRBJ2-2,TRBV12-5,CASGLDRAGYVDTGELFF,TGTGCTAGTGGTTTGGACAGGGCAGGGTATGTTGACACCGGGGAGCTGTTTTTT
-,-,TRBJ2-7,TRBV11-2,CASSFPGLHQYEQYF,TGTGCCAGCAGCTTTCCAGGACTCCACCAATACGAGCAGTACTTC
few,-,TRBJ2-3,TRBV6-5,CASSYSQNSNTQYF,TGTGCCAGCAGTTACTCCCAAAACTCTAATACGCAGTATTTT
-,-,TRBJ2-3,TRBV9,CASSVGPSDTQYF,TGTGCCAGCAGCGTAGGGCCCTCCGATACGCAGTATTTT
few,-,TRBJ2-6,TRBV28,CATTGSAVGANVLTF,TGTGCCACCACAGGGTCTGCCGTTGGGGCCAACGTCCTGACTTTC
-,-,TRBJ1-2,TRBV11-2,CASSLGTPRDGYTF,TGTGCCAGCAGCCTCGGGACTCCCCGTGATGGCTACACCTTC
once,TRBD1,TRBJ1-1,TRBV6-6,CASSSGTGGNTEAFF,TGTGCCAGCAGTTCCGGGACAGGGGGTAACACTGAAGCTTTCTTT
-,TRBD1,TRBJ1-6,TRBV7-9,CASRGQGDNSPLHF,TGTGCCAGCAGGGGACAGGGGGATAATTCACCCCTCCACTTT
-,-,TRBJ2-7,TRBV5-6,CASSLSGREQYF,TGTGCCAGCAGCTTAAGTGGGCGCGAGCAGTACTTC
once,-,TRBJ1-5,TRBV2,CASKNGQYNQPQHF,TGTGCCAGCAAAAACGGACAGTACAATCAGCCCCAGCATTTT
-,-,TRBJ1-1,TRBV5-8,CASSWTPVPRGTEAFF,TGTGCCAGCAGCTGGACCCCAGTACCTCGGGGCACTGAAGCTTTCTTT
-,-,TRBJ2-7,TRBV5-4,CASSLDRSRYEQYF,TGTGCCAGCAGCTTGGATAGGAGCCGCTACGAGCAGTACTTC
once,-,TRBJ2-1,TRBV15,CATSRDPGRSYNEQFF,TGTGCCACCAGCAGAGATCCAGGGAGGTCCTACAATGAGCAGTTCTTC
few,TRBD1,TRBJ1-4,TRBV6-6,CASSNRGGNEKLFF,TGTGCCAGCAGTAACAGGGGCGGTAATGAAAAACTGTTTTTT
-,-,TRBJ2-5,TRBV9,CASSRGAQETQYF,TGTGCCAGCAGCCGCGGGGCGCAAGAGACCCAGTACTTC
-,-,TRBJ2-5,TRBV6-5,CASSFSGSETQYF,TGTGCCAGCAGTTTCAGCGGGTCAGAGACCCAGTACTTC